This TCR beta chain was profiled in a study of Graves' ophthalmopathy and Graves' hyperthyroidism. The wider study: Sampling took place at initial diagnosis, with peripheral blood obtained before any treatment.

Beta-chain TCR CDR3 regions were amplified from RNA transcripts. Second-round multiplex PCR came after a first-round RT-PCR that employed HTBI primers. Each CDR3 protein gets one entry after TCRdb re-called the multiplex PCR reads with MiXCR. Of about 240,000 distinct CDR3 sequences listed, around 42% were seen once; the top ten hold roughly 50%. As regards this clonotype: Its antigen is not identified.

The V end was cut by 3 bases, the J end by 1 base, with 10 bases between. CDR3 length equals 14 residues. The germline CDR1 and CDR2 sequences are LNHDA and SQIVND (reference sequence). If patients had other autoimmune diseases, uncontrolled infections, pregnancy or lactation, they were excluded. A diagnosis was made from clinical symptoms together with serum thyroxine, TRAb, thyroid ultrasound and orbital computed tomography. Study-level findings and limits: With a specificity of around 76% and a sensitivity of around 71%, the model predicted ophthalmopathy progression.

The V call is TRBV19, the J call TRBJ2-7, with D tentatively TRBD1 or TRBD2 (6 bases each). The receptor comes from an adult man with Graves' ophthalmopathy. The sample comprised peripheral blood. The CDR3 is CASSMGGLSYEQYF. Here the CDR3 DNA reads TGTGCCAGTAGTATGGGGGGCCTTTCCTACGAGCAGTACTTC.